These 20 T cell receptor beta chains share one sample of origin, sequenced in a study of cytomegalovirus exposure and HLA in healthy donors. The PCR had 60 Vbeta and 13 Jbeta primers. Here immunoSEQ multiplex PCR was the method, and the copy in TCRdb shows in-frame clones only, minus some. The sample comprises over 150,000 clones, 65% to 80% of which are singletons, and around 3% rests with the top ten. The sequenced material came from PBMCs. The receptors stem from a middle-aged woman in good health and CMV-seropositive.

The chain joins TRBV9 to TRBJ2-3, with 9 bases that match TRBD2. The CDR3 consists of 15 residues. Germline CDR1 SGDLS, CDR2 YYNGEE. Trimming took 2 bases from V and 4 from J; bases not matched to a gene: 5. The CDR3 spells CASSVSGSASDTQYF. DNA of the CDR3: TGTGCCAGCAGCGTTAGCGGGAGTGCCTCAGATACGCAGTATTTT.

On this clone itself: At one end, the junction sequence differs from germline, possibly due to a read error. This chain joins TRBV7-9 and TRBJ2-5; 10 nucleotides agree with TRBD1. Germline CDR1 is SEHNR and CDR2 is FQNEAQ (reference sequence). The CDR3 length is 17 residues. The CDR3 bases are TGTTCCAGCAGCTCCCCACGGGGACAGGGGATTCAAGAGACCCAGTACTTC. Translated: CSSSSPRGQGIQETQYF.

The CDR3 DNA follows: TGTGCCAGCAGTTTAATCGCTTCTGAGAGGAAAAGCACTGAAGCTTTCTTT. It translates to CASSLIASERKSTEAFF. The rearrangement links TRBV28 to TRBJ1-1; D not certain. The CDR3 has 17 amino acids. Trimming cost V 2 bases and J 4 bases, with 20 bases left between them. Germline CDR1 reads MDHEN; CDR2 reads SYDVKM.

This chain joins TRBV27 and TRBJ2-1; 9 bases match TRBD2. The length of the CDR3 is 16 residues. The junction had 7 bases not matched to a gene; V was cut back by 4 bases and J by 3 bases. Germline V gives CDR1 MNHEY, CDR2 SMNVEV (reference sequence). The CDR3 loop reads CASSSWLAGDYNEQFF. The CDR3 DNA is TGTGCCAGCAGTTCCTGGTTAGCGGGGGACTACAATGAGCAGTTCTTC.

The J gene is TRBJ2-7, the V gene TRBV19; TRBD1 matches 9 bases. CDR3 length: 15 amino acids. V was pared by 7 bases and J by 1 base, with 8 bases of the junction left unmatched. CDR1 and CDR2 (germline): LNHDA, SQIVND (reference sequence). DNA of the CDR3: TGTGCCAGTATCCCGGGACAGGGACGGTCCTACGAGCAGTACTTC. The encoded protein is CASIPGQGRSYEQYF.

This clone turned up a few times. The gene calls are TRBV7-2 and TRBJ2-3; D gene unclear. V shed 1 base and J shed 2 bases, with 13 bases lying between them. CDR1 SGHTA and CDR2 FQGNSA come from the germline V gene. The CDR3 contains 16 residues. CDR3 sequence (DNA): TGTGCCAGCAGCTTAGTAGCCAGCCGGCACACAGATACGCAGTATTTT. As protein: CASSLVASRHTDTQYF.

The chain employs TRBV6-5 and TRBJ2-7; possibly TRBD2 for D (6 bases). Germline CDR1 reads MNHEY; CDR2 reads SVGAGI. Between the trimmed V and J ends, which lost 6 bases and 4 bases, there was a span of 19 bases. The CDR3 has 15 residues. CDR3 region: CASSSAIGGLYEQYF. The DNA of the CDR3 is TGTGCCAGCAGCTCCGCGATCGGCGGACTATACGAGCAGTACTTC.

The gene calls are TRBV5-1 and TRBJ1-5; possible D gene TRBD1, 5 bases. The CDR3 loop spans 15 amino acids. V was pared by 0 bases and J by 3 bases, with 10 bases between. Germline lookup yields CDR1 SGHRS and CDR2 YFSETQ. The CDR3 nucleotides read TGCGCCAGCAGCTTGGAGCAGGGACTCAATCAGCCCCAGCATTTT. Translation gives CASSLEQGLNQPQHF.

The sample holds a few counts of this clone. In nucleotides, the CDR3 is TGTGCCAGCAGCCAAGGGGGGGGCTATGGCTACACCTTC. Protein product: CASSQGGGYGYTF. This rearrangement joins TRBV7-9 to TRBJ1-2; TRBD1 might be the D (6 bases). CDR1 and CDR2 from the germline V gene are SEHNR and FQNEAQ (reference sequence). There are 13 residues in the CDR3. Trimming cost V 5 bases and J 4 bases, with 11 bases left between them.

This clone was counted between two and nine times. The rearrangement joins TRBV4-3 to TRBJ1-4, with 7 nucleotides matching TRBD1. The V gene end was trimmed by 4 bases and the J gene end by 2 bases; junction bases not matched to a gene: 10. CDR3 size: 17 residues. Per the germline V gene, CDR1 is LGHNA and CDR2 is YSLEER. CDR3 region: CASSPADKGATNEKLFF. The CDR3 region has the DNA TGCGCCAGCAGCCCAGCGGATAAGGGGGCTACTAATGAAAAACTGTTTTTT.

This clone was picked up one time. This chain connects TRBV7-6 to TRBJ2-1; 10 positions agree with TRBD2. The CDR3 is made up of 16 amino acids. Germline trimming cut 3 bases from V and 4 bases from J; bases unmatched to any gene: 6. Germline CDR1 is SGHVS and CDR2 is FNYEAQ. CDR3 sequence reads: CASSFRSGGDYNEQFF. The CDR3 DNA is TGTGCCAGCAGCTTCCGGAGCGGGGGGGATTACAATGAGCAGTTCTTC. Complete variable domain (other parts from reference TRBV7-6 and TRBJ2-1): GAGVSQSPRYKVTKRGQDVALRCDPISGHVSLYWYRQALGQGPEFLTYFNYEAQQDKSGLPNDRFSAERPEGSISTLTIQRTEQRDSAMYRCASSFRSGGDYNEQFFGPGTRLTVL.

This chain links TRBV7-2 with TRBJ2-3, with TRBD2 identical over 8 bases. CDR3 length: 13 amino acids. V shed 10 bases, J shed 1 base, and the junction held 4 bases outside the gene matches. Germline loops: CDR1 SGHTA, CDR2 FQGNSA. The CDR3 here is CATGRGGTDTQYF. CDR3 nucleotide sequence: TGTGCCACCGGGCGGGGGGGCACAGATACGCAGTATTTT.

This sequence joins TRBV27 and TRBJ2-7; 10 bases align to TRBD2. V shed 2 bases, J shed 3 bases, and the junction held 4 bases outside the gene matches. The germline V gene encodes CDR1 MNHEY and CDR2 SMNVEV (reference sequence). CDR3 length equals 15 residues. CDR3 sequence reads: CASSLASGRGYEQYF. DNA of the CDR3: TGTGCCAGCAGTTTAGCGAGCGGGAGGGGCTACGAGCAGTACTTC.

The chain combines TRBV9 with TRBJ1-3; weak D call: TRBD1 (5 bases). This CDR3 spans 15 amino acids. V lost 3 bases and J 0 bases, leaving 10 bases between the germline ends. Germline V CDR1 and CDR2: SGDLS, YYNGEE. The CDR3 spells CASSGERGSGNTIYF. CDR3 nucleotide sequence: TGTGCCAGCAGCGGTGAAAGGGGCTCTGGAAACACCATATATTTT.

This chain uses TRBV2 with TRBJ2-1, with a weak D call TRBD1 (6 bases). V lost 8 bases and J lost 0, with 14 bases in between. The CDR3 has 15 residues. Germline V gives CDR1 SNHLY, CDR2 FYNNEI. For the CDR3, the DNA is TGTGCCAGCGGGGGCCGGGACACCTCCTACAATGAGCAGTTCTTC. Amino acid sequence: CASGGRDTSYNEQFF. Complete variable domain (other parts from reference TRBV2 and TRBJ2-1): EPEVTQTPSHQVTQMGQEVILRCVPISNHLYFYWYRQILGQKVEFLVSFYNNEISEKSEIFDDQFSVERPDGSNFTLKIRSTKLEDSAMYFCASGGRDTSYNEQFFGPGTRLTVL.

The V call is TRBV28, the J call TRBJ2-3; D might be TRBD2 (7 bases). The CDR3 is 14 amino acids. Trimming left V 11 bases short and J 0 bases short, with 15 bases between. Germline loops: CDR1 MDHEN, CDR2 SYDVKM. CDR3 coding DNA: TGTGCCGTCAGGAGGGGGGGAAGCACAGATACGCAGTATTTT. The encoded protein is CAVRRGGSTDTQYF.

The chain has TRBV10-1 and TRBJ2-1; TRBD2 agrees at 14 bases. The CDR3 covers 15 residues. V gave up 6 bases and J gave up 9 bases; unmatched junction bases: 7. Germline V gives CDR1 WNHNN, CDR2 SYGVQD (reference sequence). For the CDR3, the DNA is TGCGCCAGCAGCGCCGGGACTAGCGGGAGTGGTGAGCAGTTCTTC. This codes for CASSAGTSGSGEQFF.

The gene calls are TRBV10-2 and TRBJ1-3; 8 nucleotides match TRBD1. There are 15 residues in the CDR3. CDR1 WSHSY and CDR2 SAAADI come from the germline V gene. V gave up 6 bases and J gave up 2 bases; unmatched junction bases: 6. The CDR3 loop is CASRLQGAAGNTIYF. The CDR3 DNA sequence: TGCGCCAGCAGACTCCAGGGGGCGGCTGGAAACACCATATATTTT.

On this clone: Relative to the germline gene, one junction end is altered; a read error may explain this. This sequence joins TRBV6-9 and TRBJ2-7; a possible D gene is TRBD1 (6 bases). There are 12 residues in the CDR3. CDR1 and CDR2 (germline): MNHGY, SVAAGI. The CDR3 loop reads CASSYQSRQANF. The CDR3 DNA reads TGTGCCAGCAGTTATCAATCGAGACAGGCAAACTTC.

The V gene is TRBV27, the J gene TRBJ1-5; D gene ambiguous. Trimming shortened V by 6 bases and J by 5 bases, and 11 bases separated the two germline ends. The length of the CDR3 is 13 residues. The germline gives CDR1 MNHEY, CDR2 SMNVEV (reference sequence). The CDR3: CASSRDLDQPQHF. DNA of the CDR3: TGTGCCAGCAGCCGGGATTTAGATCAGCCCCAGCATTTT.